These 17 T cell receptor beta chains came from one sample sequenced in a study of blood T cell repertoires in COVID-19. TCRdb's copy holds only in-frame clones and misses some; the assay was immunoSEQ multiplex PCR. The profile shows roughly 150,000 clones, over 70% of them singletons. Source material: peripheral blood. These TCRs come from a man over 45 with active or convalescent COVID-19.

This chain connects TRBV24-1 to TRBJ2-1; TRBD2 matches 11 bases. In germline, CDR1 is KGHDR, CDR2 SFDVKD. The J segment lost 6 bases and the V segment lost 3 bases, leaving 6 bases of the junction unmatched. The CDR3 consists of 16 residues. The CDR3 reads CATSDRRTSGFNEQFF. CDR3 bases: TGTGCCACCAGTGATAGACGGACTAGCGGGTTCAATGAGCAGTTCTTC.

The V call is TRBV29-1, the J call TRBJ1-1, with D possibly matching TRBD1 (5 bases). The V end was cut by 2 bases, the J end by 4 bases, with 14 bases between. The CDR3 consists of 14 residues. Germline V gives CDR1 SQVTM, CDR2 ANQGSEA. CDR3 sequence (DNA): TGCAGCGTTGAACAGGGAATGAAGAGCACTGAAGCTTTCTTT. Amino acid sequence: CSVEQGMKSTEAFF.

The genes are TRBV29-1 and TRBJ2-2, with TRBD2 matching 10 bases. The V segment lost 4 bases and the J segment 7 bases; nucleotides outside the gene matches: 12. This CDR3 is built from 16 residues. Germline-derived CDR1 and CDR2 are SQVTM and ANQGSEA. The CDR3 spells CSVGGREREGNGELFF. The CDR3 nucleotides are TGCAGCGTTGGGGGGCGAGAGCGGGAGGGTAACGGGGAGCTGTTTTTT.

This rearrangement joins TRBV19 to TRBJ1-5; D uncertain. The V gene's germline CDR1 is LNHDA and CDR2 SQIVND (reference sequence). The CDR3 totals 15 residues. V was cut by 0 bases and J by 5 bases, with 11 bases left in between. The CDR3 is CASSIDQWEDQPQHF. The DNA of the CDR3 is TGTGCCAGTAGTATAGACCAGTGGGAGGATCAGCCCCAGCATTTT.

This chain joins TRBV19 and TRBJ1-6, with unresolved D. The germline V gene encodes CDR1 LNHDA and CDR2 SQIVND (reference sequence). This CDR3 comprises 16 residues. V was pared by 3 bases and J by 7 bases, with 16 bases between. CDR3 amino acids: CASSIDFTRRNSPLHF. DNA of the CDR3: TGTGCCAGTAGTATTGACTTCACCCGGAGGAATTCACCCCTCCACTTT.

The rearrangement uses TRBV7-8 and TRBJ2-7, with 11 bases lining up with TRBD1. Germline V gives CDR1 SGHVS, CDR2 FQNEAQ. CDR3 length: 15 residues. V lost 5 bases and J lost 3; bases outside the gene matches: 6. CDR3 sequence reads: CASSPLGTGGYEQYF. The CDR3 bases are TGTGCCAGCAGCCCGCTGGGGACAGGGGGCTACGAGCAGTACTTC.

This chain uses TRBV7-9 with TRBJ1-1; D perhaps matches TRBD1 (6 bases). CDR1 is SEHNR, CDR2 FQNEAQ, per germline (reference sequence). Trimming took 2 bases from V and 3 from J, leaving 16 bases between them. CDR3 size: 16 residues. CDR3 residues: CASSLSTGALYTEAFF. CDR3 in DNA: TGTGCCAGCAGCTTATCGACAGGAGCCCTTTACACTGAAGCTTTCTTT.

V is TRBV28 and J is TRBJ1-1; maybe TRBD1 (6 bases). Looked up from germline, CDR1 is MDHEN and CDR2 is SYDVKM. This CDR3 spans 14 amino acids. The V and J ends lost 4 bases and 0 bases respectively, with 9 bases between them. This CDR3 is CASSYGTMNTEAFF. For the CDR3, the DNA is TGTGCCAGCAGTTATGGGACAATGAACACTGAAGCTTTCTTT. The complete variable domain, with remaining parts taken from reference TRBV28 and TRBJ1-1, reads DVKVTQSSRYLVKRTGEKVFLECVQDMDHENMFWYRQDPGLGLRLIYFSYDVKMKEKGDIPEGYSVSREKKERFSLILESASTNQTSMYLCASSYGTMNTEAFFGQGTRLTVV.

J is TRBJ1-1 and V is TRBV6-5, with a weak D call TRBD1 (5 bases). Between the trimmed V and J ends, which lost 6 bases and 3 bases, there was a span of 11 bases. The CDR3 length is 13 residues. Germline V CDR1 and CDR2: MNHEY, SVGAGI. CDR3 DNA sequence: TGTGCCAGCAGACAGGCCTCCGACACTGAAGCTTTCTTT. As protein: CASRQASDTEAFF.

The V gene is TRBV19, the J gene TRBJ1-5, with D possibly TRBD1 on 6 matching bases. Trimming stripped 7 bases from V and 3 bases from J, with 16 bases between. Germline V gene data show CDR1 as LNHDA and CDR2 as SQIVND (reference sequence). The CDR3 runs to 15 residues. For the CDR3, the DNA is TGTGCCAGTACCGGAACAGGGTCTTCCAATCAGCCCCAGCATTTT. It codes for CASTGTGSSNQPQHF.

To note about this clone: Other DNA variants within this sample encode the same CDR3. This chain links TRBV7-9 with TRBJ2-1; D not certain. The germline V gene encodes CDR1 SEHNR and CDR2 FQNEAQ (reference sequence). Trimming shortened V by 3 bases and J by 6 bases, and 6 bases separated the two germline ends. The CDR3 extends over 12 amino acids. The CDR3: CASSLSSNEQFF. The CDR3 DNA follows: TGTGCCAGCAGCTTGTCTAGCAATGAGCAGTTCTTC.

This chain links TRBV19 with TRBJ2-7, with a weak D call TRBD1 (6 bases). This CDR3 comprises 14 residues. Germline V gene data show CDR1 as LNHDA and CDR2 as SQIVND (reference sequence). V dropped 3 bases and J dropped 2 bases, with 11 bases sitting between them. CDR3 in amino acids: CASSIGQRAYEQYF. CDR3 DNA: TGTGCCAGTAGTATCGGACAGAGAGCCTACGAGCAGTACTTC.

The genes are TRBV9 and TRBJ2-7; 7 bases match TRBD2. This CDR3 has 15 residues. V gave up 3 bases and J gave up 0 bases; unmatched junction bases: 6. CDR1 SGDLS and CDR2 YYNGEE come from the germline V gene. CDR3 nucleotide sequence: TGTGCCAGCAGCGGAAGTAGCGGGTCCTCCTACGAGCAGTACTTC. This translates into CASSGSSGSSYEQYF.

This clone came up a few times. The V call is TRBV2, the J call TRBJ2-3, with TRBD2 matching 7 bases. The J segment lost 0 bases and the V segment lost 7 bases, leaving 13 bases of the junction unmatched. The CDR3 is 17 amino acids. The germline gives CDR1 SNHLY, CDR2 FYNNEI. The chain's CDR3 is CASKRGGTSVSTDTQYF. The CDR3 bases are TGTGCCAGCAAAAGGGGAGGAACTAGCGTGAGCACAGATACGCAGTATTTT.

This sequence joins TRBV7-9 and TRBJ2-7; D perhaps matches TRBD1 (6 bases). V was shortened by 3 bases and J by 2 bases, with 11 bases between the two germline ends. Germline V lookup: CDR1 SEHNR, CDR2 FQNEAQ (reference sequence). This CDR3 contains 14 residues. CDR3 in amino acids: CASSFPGQTYEQYF. The DNA of the CDR3 is TGTGCCAGCAGCTTTCCAGGACAGACCTACGAGCAGTACTTC.

J is TRBJ2-3 and V is TRBV7-3, with 13 bases that match TRBD2. The germline gives CDR1 SGHTA, CDR2 FQGTGA. V lost 5 bases and J lost 4; bases outside the gene matches: 3. This CDR3 comprises 15 residues. The CDR3 DNA sequence: TGTGCCAGCAGCCGAGGACTAGCGGGAGCAGATACGCAGTATTTT. It specifies CASSRGLAGADTQYF.

V and J are TRBV24-1 and TRBJ2-7; TRBD2 matches 9 bases. Germline V CDR1 and CDR2: KGHDR, SFDVKD. This CDR3 has 15 amino acids. Unmatched junction bases numbered 5, after V lost 1 base and J lost 5 bases. The CDR3: CATSDFRGRGDEQYF. The CDR3 region has the DNA TGTGCCACCAGTGATTTTCGCGGGAGGGGGGACGAGCAGTACTTC.